Listed here are 10 T cell receptor beta chains from one sample, sequenced in a study of cytomegalovirus exposure and HLA in healthy donors. PCR amplification relied on 60 Vbeta primers (plus 13 Jbeta primers). TCRdb's copy holds only in-frame clones and misses some; the assay was immunoSEQ multiplex PCR. Its table records under 85,000 clones. The sample taken for sequencing was PBMCs. The receptors here all came from a boy aged 5-17 years in good health and CMV-seronegative.

The chain employs TRBV10-3 and TRBJ1-2; D is unresolved. The CDR3 has 14 residues. Germline CDR1 reads ENHRY; CDR2 reads SYGVKD. The V end lost 7 bases, the J end lost 5 bases, and 17 bases lay between the germline ends. CDR3 bases: TGTGCCATCACGAGGGAAGGGCCCACTTATGGCTACACCTTC. Its translation is CAITREGPTYGYTF.

Of note for this clone: The sample carries other DNA sequences with the same CDR3. The CDR3 sequence: CSVVAGGYEQYF. The CDR3 coding sequence is TGCAGCGTTGTCGCAGGGGGCTACGAGCAGTACTTC. The gene calls are TRBV29-1 and TRBJ2-7; 7 bases agree with TRBD1. Germline V CDR1 and CDR2: SQVTM, ANQGSEA. The CDR3 runs to 12 residues. J was trimmed by 3 bases and V by 4 bases; bases with no gene match: 3.

The V and J genes are TRBV6-5 and TRBJ1-1; D unresolved. Trimming shortened V by 6 bases and J by 0 bases, and 14 bases separated the two germline ends. This CDR3 has 15 residues. Germline V gives CDR1 MNHEY, CDR2 SVGAGI. CDR3 residues: CASREFPLLNTEAFF. For the CDR3, the DNA is TGTGCCAGCAGAGAGTTCCCACTCTTGAACACTGAAGCTTTCTTT.

The J gene is TRBJ1-1, the V gene TRBV7-2; TRBD1 aligns across 7 bases. Germline CDR1 reads SGHTA; CDR2 reads FQGNSA. This CDR3 has 14 residues. J was trimmed by 3 bases and V by 4 bases; bases with no gene match: 5. DNA for the CDR3: TGTGCCAGCAGCTCGTCGACAGGGTACACTGAAGCTTTCTTT. As protein: CASSSSTGYTEAFF.

The chain couples TRBV6-1 to TRBJ2-6; 9 nucleotides line up with TRBD1. This CDR3 has 14 amino acids. The germline V gene has CDR1 MNHNS and CDR2 SASEGT. V shed 11 bases and J 2 bases; nucleotides not matched to a gene: 4. DNA of the CDR3: TGTGCCGGAACAGGGGGCGCTGGGGCCAACGTCCTGACTTTC. Translation: CAGTGGAGANVLTF.

V gene TRBV5-1 combines with J gene TRBJ1-5; TRBD1 is a possible D gene (6 bases). CDR1 and CDR2 from the germline V gene are SGHRS and YFSETQ. Trimming left V 0 bases short and J 2 bases short, with 12 bases between. The CDR3 covers 16 residues. Here the CDR3 DNA reads TGCGCCAGCAGCTTGGAGGGGAGACAGGGCAATCAGCCCCAGCATTTT. Translation: CASSLEGRQGNQPQHF.

This chain joins TRBV30 and TRBJ1-5; 10 bases map to TRBD1. CDR1 and CDR2 (germline): GTSNPN, SVGIG (reference sequence). V shed 2 bases and J 6 bases; nucleotides not matched to a gene: 7. This CDR3 has 15 residues. The CDR3 DNA follows: TGTGCCTGGAGTATCGGACAGGGGGAAAGTCAGCCCCAGCATTTT. Residues: CAWSIGQGESQPQHF.

The chain is built from TRBV10-3 and TRBJ2-5, with 12 nucleotides matching TRBD2. With the DNA end fitting TRBJ2-7 better, the J assignment may be wrong. CDR3 size: 14 residues. Germline V gene data show CDR1 as ENHRY and CDR2 as SYGVKD. CDR3 sequence reads: CAISGLAGVYEQYF. CDR3 nucleotide sequence: TGTGCCATCAGTGGACTAGCGGGAGTTTACGAGCAGTACTTC.

The chain uses TRBV10-1 and TRBJ2-7; 12 bases match TRBD1. CDR1 and CDR2 (germline): WNHNN, SYGVQD (reference sequence). The V segment lost 2 bases and the J segment 7 bases; nucleotides outside the gene matches: 15. CDR3 length: 18 amino acids. The CDR3, as DNA: TGCGCCAGCAGTGAGGTTTGGGGGACAGGGGGCGCCAACGGGGAGCAGTACTTC. Translated: CASSEVWGTGGANGEQYF.

The chain's CDR3 is CAWSVQGVSNQPQHF. As DNA, the CDR3 is TGTGCCTGGAGTGTACAGGGGGTTAGCAATCAGCCCCAGCATTTT. This chain joins TRBV30 and TRBJ1-5; TRBD1 aligns across 8 bases. J gave up 0 bases and V 0 bases, and 1 base lay outside the gene matches. Per the germline V gene, CDR1 is GTSNPN and CDR2 is SVGIG (reference sequence). The CDR3 is 15 amino acids.